This TCR beta chain emerged from a study of OX40 agonist ivuxolimab in advanced cancers. Looking at the study overall: Cohort: 80% to 90% men, mean age approximately 60, aged roughly 23 to 90.

The CDR3 spans 14 residues. The germline V gene encodes CDR1 SGHTA and CDR2 FQGNSA. Deletions cut 4 bases from V and 2 bases from J, with 12 bases between. Clones were read by immunoSEQ multiplex PCR, and TCRdb kept only the in-frame ones, dropping some. The sample consists of around 40,000 clones, 82% of them appearing once. Sample: CD4+ or CD8+ T cells sorted from blood, taken in a trial of the OX40 agonist ivuxolimab. The chain has TRBV7-2 and TRBJ2-7, with D unclear. This TCR derives from an adult with an advanced solid tumor such as melanoma, head and neck, liver or kidney cancer. In DNA, the CDR3 is TGTGCCAGCAGCTACTACACGTCGGCCTACGAGCAGTACTTC. It encodes CASSYYTSAYEQYF.